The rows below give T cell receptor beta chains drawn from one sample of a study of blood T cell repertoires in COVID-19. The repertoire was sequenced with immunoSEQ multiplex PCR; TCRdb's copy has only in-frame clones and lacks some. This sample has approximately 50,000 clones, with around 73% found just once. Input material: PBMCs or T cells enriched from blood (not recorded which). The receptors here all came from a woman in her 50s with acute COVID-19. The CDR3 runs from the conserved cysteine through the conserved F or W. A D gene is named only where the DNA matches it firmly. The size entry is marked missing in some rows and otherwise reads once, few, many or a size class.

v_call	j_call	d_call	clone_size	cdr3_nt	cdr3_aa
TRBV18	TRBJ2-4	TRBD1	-	TGTGCCAGCTCACCCAGGACAGGGTTGGACATTCAGTACTTC	CASSPRTGLDIQYF
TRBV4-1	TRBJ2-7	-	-	TGCGCCAGCAGCCAAGAAGAGGAGAGCTCCTACGAGCAGTACTTC	CASSQEEESSYEQYF
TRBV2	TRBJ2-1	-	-	TGTGCCAGCAGGGCCTGGTCTCTAAGGGGAAGGACGGGTTCCCGGGAGCAGTTCTTC	CASRAWSLRGRTGSREQFF
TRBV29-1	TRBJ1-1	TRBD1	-	TGCAGCGTTGAAGATATCAGGGGGTCTGAAGCTTTCTTT	CSVEDIRGSEAFF
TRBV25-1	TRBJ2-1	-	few	TGTGCCAGCAGTGAATTGTTGAGCAGAGGCAATGAGCAGTTCTTC	CASSELLSRGNEQFF
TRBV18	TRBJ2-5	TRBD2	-	TGTGCCAGCTCACCTTCGGGGGGCCAAGAGACCCAGTACTTC	CASSPSGGQETQYF
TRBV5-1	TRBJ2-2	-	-	TGCGCCAGCAGGAGGATGGGGGGGCACACCGGGGAGCTGTTTTTT	CASRRMGGHTGELFF
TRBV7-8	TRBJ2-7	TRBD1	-	TGTGCCAGCAGCCCTAGGGGGACAGGGGCGCTGGGCGAGCAGTACTTC	CASSPRGTGALGEQYF
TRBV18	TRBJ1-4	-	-	TGTGCCAGCTCACCGCCCGGTCAAGGGGTAAAACTGTTTTTT	CASSPPGQGVKLFF
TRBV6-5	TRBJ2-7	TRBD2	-	TGTGCCAGCAGTTACCAGGCGGGGGGCTACGAGCAGTACTTC	CASSYQAGGYEQYF
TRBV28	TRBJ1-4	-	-	TGTGCCAGCAGACAGATCAATGAAAAACTGTTTTTT	CASRQINEKLFF
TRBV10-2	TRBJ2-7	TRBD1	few	TGCGCCAGCAACAGGGGGGATTCCGAGCAGTACTTC	CASNRGDSEQYF
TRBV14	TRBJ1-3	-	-	TGTGCCAGCAGCCAAGGCGGAAGTCTGCGAAACACCATATATTTT	CASSQGGSLRNTIYF
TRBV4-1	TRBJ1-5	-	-	TGCGCCAGCAGCCACGAAATACAGGGTAGAAATCAGCCCCAGCATTTT	CASSHEIQGRNQPQHF
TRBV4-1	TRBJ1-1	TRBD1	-	TGCGCCAGCAGCCCGGGACAGCCGAACACTGAAGCTTTCTTT	CASSPGQPNTEAFF
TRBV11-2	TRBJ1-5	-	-	TGTGCCAGCAGCTTAGATCCAGGGCGTAGTCAGCCCCAGCATTTT	CASSLDPGRSQPQHF
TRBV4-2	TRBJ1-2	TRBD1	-	TGTGCCAGCAGCCACCTTGGACAGGGTAACTATGGCTACACCTTC	CASSHLGQGNYGYTF
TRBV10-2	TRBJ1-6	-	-	TGCGCCAGCAGTGATAAAAATTCACCCCTCCACTTT	CASSDKNSPLHF
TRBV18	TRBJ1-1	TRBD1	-	TGTGCCAGCTCACCCCAGTTTAACAGGGGGCGACTGAACACTGAAGCTTTCTTT	CASSPQFNRGRLNTEAFF
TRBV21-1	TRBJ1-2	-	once	TGTGCCAGCAGCACCCACAGGGGGCGGGAGGGCTACACCTTC	CASSTHRGREGYTF
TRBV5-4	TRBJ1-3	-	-	TGTGCCAGCAGCCCCGGACACATCGGAAACACCATATATTTT	CASSPGHIGNTIYF
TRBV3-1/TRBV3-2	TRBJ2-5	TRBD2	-	TGTGCCAGCAGCCCAATACCTCTAGCGGGGGGGGCCCAACGAGAGACCCAGTACTTC	CASSPIPLAGGAQRETQYF
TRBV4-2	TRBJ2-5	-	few	TGTGCCAGCAGTATCGGACTGCGGGAGACCCAGTACTTC	CASSIGLRETQYF
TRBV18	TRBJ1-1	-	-	TGTGCCAGTTCTCCCGAGGCTCGCGGGACTGAAGCTTTCTTT	CASSPEARGTEAFF
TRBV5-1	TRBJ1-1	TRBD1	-	TGCGCCAGCAGCTTGGCACAGGGGGTGATGAACACTGAAGCTTTCTTT	CASSLAQGVMNTEAFF
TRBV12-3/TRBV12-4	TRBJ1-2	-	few	TGTGCCAGCAGTCGGGGGGCAAATGGCTACACCTTC	CASSRGANGYTF
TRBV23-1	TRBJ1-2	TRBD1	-	TGCGCCAGCAGTCATCCCGATCTGACAGGGAGAATAACCTTC	CASSHPDLTGRITF
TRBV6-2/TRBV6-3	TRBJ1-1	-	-	TGTGCCAGCAGTTACGCCCTGGGGGCTATAGATAGGGCTGAAGCTTTCTTT	CASSYALGAIDRAEAFF
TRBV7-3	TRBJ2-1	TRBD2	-	TGTGCCAGCAGCCCGTTCAAGACTAGCGGGTTACACAATGAGCAGTTCTTC	CASSPFKTSGLHNEQFF
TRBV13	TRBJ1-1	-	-	TGTGCCAGCAGCCGTGTCAACACTGAAGCTTTCTTT	CASSRVNTEAFF
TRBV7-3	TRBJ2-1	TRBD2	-	TGTGCCAGCAGCCCTAACCACGGGACTAGCGGGAATGAGCAGTTCTTC	CASSPNHGTSGNEQFF
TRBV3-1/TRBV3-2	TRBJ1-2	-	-	TGTGCCAGCAGCCACCGACAGATCTATGGCTACACCTTC	CASSHRQIYGYTF
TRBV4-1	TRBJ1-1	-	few	TGCGCCAGCAGCCAAGAGTACGGGGGACCCCCAGGCACTGAAGCTTTCTTT	CASSQEYGGPPGTEAFF
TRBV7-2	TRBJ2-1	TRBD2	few	TGTGCCAGCAGGGGCGGGACTAGTAAGGAGCAGTTCTTC	CASRGGTSKEQFF
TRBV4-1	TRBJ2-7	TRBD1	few	TGCGCCAGCAGCCAAACGGGCAGGGGGCAATACGAGCAGTACTTC	CASSQTGRGQYEQYF
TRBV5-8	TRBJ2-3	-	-	TGTGCCAGCAGCTTGGGTGTCGGTTTGAGTACAGATACGCAGTATTTT	CASSLGVGLSTDTQYF
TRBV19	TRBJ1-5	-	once	TGTGCCAGTAGTATACAGGGCAAGGAGGGTCAGCCCCAGCATTTT	CASSIQGKEGQPQHF
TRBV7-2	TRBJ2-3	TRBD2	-	TGTGCCAGCAGCCCCCGAGCGGGGGTGGGAGATACGCAGTATTTT	CASSPRAGVGDTQYF
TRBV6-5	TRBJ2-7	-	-	TGTGCCAGCAGTTACGCAGGGTCCGAGCAGTACTTC	CASSYAGSEQYF
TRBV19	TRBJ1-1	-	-	TGTGCCAGTAGTCAAAATACCCTCTCGGGCACTGAAGCTTTCTTT	CASSQNTLSGTEAFF
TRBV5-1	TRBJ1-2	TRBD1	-	TGCGCCAGCAGCTCGGGACAGGCCCCCTATGGCTACACCTTC	CASSSGQAPYGYTF
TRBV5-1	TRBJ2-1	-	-	TGCGCCAGCAGCTTGGGTTTCGGAGGTCCCTACAATGAGCAGTTCTTC	CASSLGFGGPYNEQFF
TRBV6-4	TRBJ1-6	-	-	TGTGCCAGCAGTGACGAGCAGGGAGGATTTCTCCACTTT	CASSDEQGGFLHF
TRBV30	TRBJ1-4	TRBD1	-	TGTGCCTGGAATCTGGACAGGGGTGAAAAACTGTTTTTT	CAWNLDRGEKLFF
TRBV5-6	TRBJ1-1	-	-	TGTGCCAGCAGCTTTGTGGCAGGAAATGAAGCTTTCTTT	CASSFVAGNEAFF
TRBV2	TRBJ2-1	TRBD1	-	TGTGCCAGCAGTATTGGACAGGGGAGGATCGATGAGCAGTTCTTC	CASSIGQGRIDEQFF
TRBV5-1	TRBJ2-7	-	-	TGCGCCAGCAGCTTTACCCAGGGGAACTACGAGCAGTACTTC	CASSFTQGNYEQYF
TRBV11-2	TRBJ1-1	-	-	TGTGCCAGCAGCCCGAGACAGGCTACGAACACTGAAGCTTTCTTT	CASSPRQATNTEAFF
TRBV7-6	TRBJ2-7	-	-	TGTGCCAGCAGCTTAAACCAGGGGCAAGGAGAGCAGTACTTC	CASSLNQGQGEQYF
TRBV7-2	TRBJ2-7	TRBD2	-	TGTGCCAGCAGCCCAATGGGACTAGCGGGACCCCCCAACGAGCAGTACTTC	CASSPMGLAGPPNEQYF
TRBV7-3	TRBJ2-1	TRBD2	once	TGTGCCAGCAGCTTAGAGGGTTCGGGACTAGCGGGGTATGAGCAGTTCTTC	CASSLEGSGLAGYEQFF
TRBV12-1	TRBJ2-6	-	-	TGTGCCAGCAGCTTTGAATTGAGGTTCAAACGCTCTGGGGCCAACGTCCTGACTTTC	CASSFELRFKRSGANVLTF
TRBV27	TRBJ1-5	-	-	TGTGCCAGCAGTTTATACCCCCCGGAGGGAAGCAATCAGCCCCAGCATTTT	CASSLYPPEGSNQPQHF
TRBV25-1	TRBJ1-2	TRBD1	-	TGTGCCAGCACCACAGGGGGCCTCTATGGCTACACCTTC	CASTTGGLYGYTF